The 5 T cell receptor beta chains below come from one sample, sequenced in a study of OX40 agonist ivuxolimab in advanced cancers. TCRdb's table, derived via immunoSEQ multiplex PCR, lists solely in-frame clones and lacks some. This repertoire shows tens of thousands of clones, 70% to 90% found once; its top ten account for 2.8%. The sample consisted of CD4+ or CD8+ T cells sorted from blood, taken in a trial of the OX40 agonist ivuxolimab. The receptors were gathered from an adult with an advanced solid tumor such as melanoma, head and neck, liver or kidney cancer.

The chain uses TRBV12-5 and TRBJ1-1, with D perhaps TRBD1 (6 bases). CDR1 and CDR2 from the germline V gene are LGHNT and FRNRAP. This CDR3 contains 16 residues. V lost 0 bases and J lost 4, with 15 bases in between. The CDR3 region is CASGLVPRGGPTEAFF. The CDR3 DNA follows: TGTGCTAGTGGTTTGGTCCCTCGCGGGGGCCCCACTGAAGCTTTCTTT. Complete variable domain (other parts from reference TRBV12-5 and TRBJ1-1): DARVTQTPRHKVTEMGQEVTMRCQPILGHNTVFWYRQTMMQGLELLAYFRNRAPLDDSGMPKDRFSAEMPDATLATLKIQPSEPRDSAVYFCASGLVPRGGPTEAFFGQGTRLTVV.

The V call is TRBV2, the J call TRBJ2-1; D possibly corresponds to TRBD2 (6 bases). Germline CDR1 is SNHLY and CDR2 is FYNNEI. The CDR3 has 13 residues. Between the trimmed V and J ends, which lost 4 bases and 6 bases, there was a span of 10 bases. The CDR3 DNA sequence: TGTGCCAGCAGTGCTCGGGGGTCCAATGAGCAGTTCTTC. This gives the protein CASSARGSNEQFF.

A single count supports this clone. The chain employs TRBV11-3 and TRBJ1-2, with 8 nucleotides matching TRBD1. Trimming removed 6 bases from V and 5 bases from J; junction bases left unmatched: 5. CDR1 is SGHNT and CDR2 is YENEEA in the germline V gene. The CDR3 has 13 residues. CDR3 DNA: TGTGCCAGCAGATCGGGACAGGAGTATGGCTACACCTTC. It is translated as CASRSGQEYGYTF. Based on the CDR3 plus reference TRBV11-3 and TRBJ1-2, the full variable domain is EAGVVQSPRYKIIEKKQPVAFWCNPISGHNTLYWYLQNLGQGPELLIRYENEEAVDDSQLPKDRFSAERLKGVDSTLKIQPAELGDSAVYLCASRSGQEYGYTFGSGTRLTVV.

The chain recombines TRBV6-5 with TRBJ2-7, with 10 bases aligning to TRBD1. CDR3 length equals 15 residues. The ends lost 4 bases at V and 6 bases at J; junction bases unmatched: 9. Germline V lookup: CDR1 MNHEY, CDR2 SVGAGI. The CDR3 sequence: CASSFLSGQGSEQYF. The CDR3 region has the DNA TGTGCCAGCAGTTTTCTATCGGGACAGGGGAGCGAGCAGTACTTC.

The gene calls are TRBV7-7 and TRBJ2-5, with D maybe TRBD2 (7 bases). The CDR3 contains 16 residues. CDR1 and CDR2 from the germline V gene are SSHAT and FNYEAQ (reference sequence). V lost 0 bases, J lost 3 bases, and 14 bases lay in between. This CDR3 is CASSLASGGGEETQYF. The CDR3 nucleotides are TGTGCCAGCAGCTTAGCGTCGGGGGGCGGCGAAGAGACCCAGTACTTC.